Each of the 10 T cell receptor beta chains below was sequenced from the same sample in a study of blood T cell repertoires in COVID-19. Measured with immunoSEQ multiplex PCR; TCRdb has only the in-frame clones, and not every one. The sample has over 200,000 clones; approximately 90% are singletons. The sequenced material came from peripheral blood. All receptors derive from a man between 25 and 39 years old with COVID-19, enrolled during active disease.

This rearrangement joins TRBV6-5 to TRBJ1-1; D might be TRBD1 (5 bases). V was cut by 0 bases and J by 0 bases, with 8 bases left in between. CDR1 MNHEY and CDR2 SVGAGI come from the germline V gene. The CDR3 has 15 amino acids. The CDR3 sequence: CASSYSPGLNTEAFF. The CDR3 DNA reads TGTGCCAGCAGTTACTCGCCAGGGTTGAACACTGAAGCTTTCTTT.

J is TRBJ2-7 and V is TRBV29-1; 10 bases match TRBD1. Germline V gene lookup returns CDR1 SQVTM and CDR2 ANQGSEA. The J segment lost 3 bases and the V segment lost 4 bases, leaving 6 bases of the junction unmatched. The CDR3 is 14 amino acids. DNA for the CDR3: TGCAGCGTTGTAGAGACAGGGGGCCTCTACGAGCAGTACTTC. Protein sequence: CSVVETGGLYEQYF.

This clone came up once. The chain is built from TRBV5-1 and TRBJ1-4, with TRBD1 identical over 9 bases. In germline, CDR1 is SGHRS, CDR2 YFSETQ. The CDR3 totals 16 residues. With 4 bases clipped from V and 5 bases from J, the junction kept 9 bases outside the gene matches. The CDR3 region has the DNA TGCGCCAGCAGCCCCCAATCCGGGACAGGGAATGAAAAACTGTTTTTT. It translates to CASSPQSGTGNEKLFF.

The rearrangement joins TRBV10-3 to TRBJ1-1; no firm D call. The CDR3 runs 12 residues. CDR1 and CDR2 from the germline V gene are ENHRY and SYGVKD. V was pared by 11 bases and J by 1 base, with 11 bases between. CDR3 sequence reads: CASKQPNTEAFF. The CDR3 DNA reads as TGTGCCTCCAAACAGCCGAACACTGAAGCTTTCTTT.

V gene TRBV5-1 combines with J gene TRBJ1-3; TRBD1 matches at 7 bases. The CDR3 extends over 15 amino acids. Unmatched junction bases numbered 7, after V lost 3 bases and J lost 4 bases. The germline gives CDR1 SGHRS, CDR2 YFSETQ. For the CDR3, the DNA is TGCGCCAGCAGCTACACCGGGACAGAAGGAAACACCATATATTTT. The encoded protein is CASSYTGTEGNTIYF.

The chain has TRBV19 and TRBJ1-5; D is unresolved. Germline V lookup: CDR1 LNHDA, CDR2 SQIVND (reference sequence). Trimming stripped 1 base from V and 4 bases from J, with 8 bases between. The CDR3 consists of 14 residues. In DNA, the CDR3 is TGTGCCAGTAGTATAGTCGGAGGGAATCAGCCCCAGCATTTT. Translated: CASSIVGGNQPQHF.

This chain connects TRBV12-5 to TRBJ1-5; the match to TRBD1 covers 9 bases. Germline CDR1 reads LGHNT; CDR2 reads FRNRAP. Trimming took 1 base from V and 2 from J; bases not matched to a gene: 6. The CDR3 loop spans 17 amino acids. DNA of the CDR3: TGTGCTAGTGGTTTGGCCCAGACAGGGGGGGGCAATCAGCCCCAGCATTTT. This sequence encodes CASGLAQTGGGNQPQHF.

The CDR3 DNA is TGTGCCAGTGAGAGGGCGGGGGATGAGCAGTTCTTC. Translation gives CASERAGDEQFF. The chain joins TRBV28 to TRBJ2-1; TRBD2 agrees at 7 bases. CDR1 is MDHEN and CDR2 is SYDVKM in the germline V gene. The CDR3 sequence is 12 residues long. V lost 9 bases and J lost 8; bases outside the gene matches: 7.

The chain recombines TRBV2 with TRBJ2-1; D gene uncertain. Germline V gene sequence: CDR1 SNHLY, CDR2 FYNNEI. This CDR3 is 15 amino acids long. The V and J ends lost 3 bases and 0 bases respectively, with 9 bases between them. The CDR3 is CASSDVVSSYNEQFF. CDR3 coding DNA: TGTGCCAGCAGTGATGTTGTTAGCTCCTACAATGAGCAGTTCTTC.

The CDR3 sequence is CASMGPDTQYF. CDR3 in DNA: TGTGCCAGCATGGGGCCAGATACGCAGTATTTT. The rearrangement links TRBV2 to TRBJ2-3; tentatively, D is TRBD1 (5 bases). Germline V CDR1 and CDR2: SNHLY, FYNNEI. This CDR3 has 11 residues. Trimming stripped 7 bases from V and 4 bases from J, with 6 bases between.